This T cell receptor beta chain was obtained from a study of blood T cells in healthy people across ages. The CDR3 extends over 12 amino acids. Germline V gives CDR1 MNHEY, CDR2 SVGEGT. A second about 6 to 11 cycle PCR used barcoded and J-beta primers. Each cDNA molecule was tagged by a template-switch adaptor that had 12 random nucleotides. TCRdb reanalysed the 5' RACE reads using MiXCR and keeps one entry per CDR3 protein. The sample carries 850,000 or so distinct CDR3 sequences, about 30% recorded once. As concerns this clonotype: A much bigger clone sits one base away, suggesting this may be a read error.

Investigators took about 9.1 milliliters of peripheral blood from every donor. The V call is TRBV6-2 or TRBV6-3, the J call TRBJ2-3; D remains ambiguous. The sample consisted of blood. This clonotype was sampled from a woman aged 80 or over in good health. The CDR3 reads CTSSTSTDMQYF. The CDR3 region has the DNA TGTACCAGCAGTACGAGCACAGATATGCAGTATTTT.